This T cell receptor (beta chain) was documented in a study of blood T cell repertoires in COVID-19. Study information: PBMCs, B-cell-depleted T cells, or T cells were the source of the cDNA or gDNA that made up the material.

From germline, CDR1 is SGHKS and CDR2 YYEKEE (reference sequence). CDR3 length: 12 amino acids. The ends lost 10 bases at V and 2 bases at J; junction bases unmatched: 6. Clones were sequenced by immunoSEQ multiplex PCR, and TCRdb holds only the in-frame ones, with some missing. The table has some 150,000 clones, around 87% seen once. The sequenced sample was peripheral blood. V and J are TRBV5-5 and TRBJ2-7; 7 bases align to TRBD1. This TCR came from a man in his fifties or sixties who had recovered from COVID-19. CDR3 sequence reads: CAGGRGTYEQYF. For the CDR3, the DNA is TGTGCCGGAGGCAGGGGGACCTACGAGCAGTACTTC.